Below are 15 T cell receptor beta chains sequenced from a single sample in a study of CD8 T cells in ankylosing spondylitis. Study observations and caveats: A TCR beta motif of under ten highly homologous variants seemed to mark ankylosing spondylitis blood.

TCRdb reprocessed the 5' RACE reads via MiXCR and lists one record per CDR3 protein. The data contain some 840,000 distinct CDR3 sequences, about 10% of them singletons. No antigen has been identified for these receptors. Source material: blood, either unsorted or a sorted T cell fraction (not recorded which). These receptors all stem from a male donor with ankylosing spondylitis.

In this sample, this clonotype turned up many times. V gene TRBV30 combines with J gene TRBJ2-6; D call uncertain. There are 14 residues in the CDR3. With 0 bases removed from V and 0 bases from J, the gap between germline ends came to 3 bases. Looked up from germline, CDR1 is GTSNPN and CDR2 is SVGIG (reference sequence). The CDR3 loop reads CAWSVTSGANVLTF. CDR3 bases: TGTGCCTGGAGTGTCACCTCTGGGGCCAACGTCCTGACTTTC.

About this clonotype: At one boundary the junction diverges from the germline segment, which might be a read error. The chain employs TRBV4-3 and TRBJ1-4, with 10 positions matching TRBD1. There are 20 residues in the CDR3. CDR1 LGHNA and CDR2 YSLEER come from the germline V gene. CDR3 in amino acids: CASSQGIRDRGIKRDEKLFF. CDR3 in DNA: TGCGCTAGCAGCCAAGGAATCCGGGACAGGGGAATCAAGCGGGATGAAAAACTGTTTTTT.

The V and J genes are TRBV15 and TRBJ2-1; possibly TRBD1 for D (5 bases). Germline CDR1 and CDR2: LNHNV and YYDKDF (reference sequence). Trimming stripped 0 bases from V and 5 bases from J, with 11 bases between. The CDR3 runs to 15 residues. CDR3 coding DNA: TGTGCCACCAGCAGAGATTTAGGGGCAAACAATGAGCAGTTCTTC. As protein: CATSRDLGANNEQFF.

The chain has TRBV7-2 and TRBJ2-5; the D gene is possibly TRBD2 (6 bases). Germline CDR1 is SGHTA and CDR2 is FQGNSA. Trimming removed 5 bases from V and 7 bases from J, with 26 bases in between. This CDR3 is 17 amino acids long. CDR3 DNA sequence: TGTGCCAGCAGCCCCCGTGCTCTAGCCGGCCCCGGGGGGACCCAGTACTTC. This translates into CASSPRALAGPGGTQYF. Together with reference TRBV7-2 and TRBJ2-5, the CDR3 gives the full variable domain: GAGVSQSPSNKVTEKGKDVELRCDPISGHTALYWYRQSLGQGLEFLIYFQGNSAPDKSGLPSDRFSAERTGGSVSTLTIQRTQQEDSAVYLCASSPRALAGPGGTQYFGPGTRLLVL.

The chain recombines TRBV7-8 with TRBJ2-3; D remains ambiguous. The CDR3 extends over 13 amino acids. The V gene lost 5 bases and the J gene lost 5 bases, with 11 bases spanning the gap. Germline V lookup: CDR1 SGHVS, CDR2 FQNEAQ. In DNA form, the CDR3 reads TGTGCCAGCAGCGCGCGAGCCGGAGATACGCAGTATTTT. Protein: CASSARAGDTQYF.

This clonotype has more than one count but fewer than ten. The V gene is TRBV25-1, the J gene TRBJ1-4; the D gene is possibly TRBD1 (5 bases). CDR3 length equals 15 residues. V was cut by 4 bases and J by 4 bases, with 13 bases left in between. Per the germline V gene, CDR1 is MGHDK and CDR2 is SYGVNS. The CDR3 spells CASSVRQTYNEKLFF. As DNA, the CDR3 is TGTGCCAGCAGTGTTAGACAGACCTATAATGAAAAACTGTTTTTT.

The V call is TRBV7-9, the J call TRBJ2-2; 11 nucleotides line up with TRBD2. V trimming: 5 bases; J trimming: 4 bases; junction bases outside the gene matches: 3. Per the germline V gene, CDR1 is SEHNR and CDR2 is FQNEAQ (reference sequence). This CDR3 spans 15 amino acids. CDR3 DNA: TGTGCCAGCAGCATTCTAGCGGGGGGCACCGGGGAGCTGTTTTTT. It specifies CASSILAGGTGELFF.

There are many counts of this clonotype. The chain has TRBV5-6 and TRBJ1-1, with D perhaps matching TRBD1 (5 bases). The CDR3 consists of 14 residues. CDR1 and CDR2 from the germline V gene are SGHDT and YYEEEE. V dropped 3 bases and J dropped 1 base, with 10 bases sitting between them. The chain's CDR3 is CASSWDWTNTEAFF. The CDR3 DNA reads TGTGCCAGCAGCTGGGACTGGACGAACACTGAAGCTTTCTTT.

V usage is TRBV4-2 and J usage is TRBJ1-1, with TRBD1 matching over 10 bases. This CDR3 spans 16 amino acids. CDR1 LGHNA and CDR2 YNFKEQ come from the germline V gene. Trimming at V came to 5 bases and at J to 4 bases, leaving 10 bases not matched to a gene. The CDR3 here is CASSYRTGGELTEAFF. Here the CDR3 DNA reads TGTGCCAGCAGCTACCGGACAGGGGGAGAACTCACTGAAGCTTTCTTT.

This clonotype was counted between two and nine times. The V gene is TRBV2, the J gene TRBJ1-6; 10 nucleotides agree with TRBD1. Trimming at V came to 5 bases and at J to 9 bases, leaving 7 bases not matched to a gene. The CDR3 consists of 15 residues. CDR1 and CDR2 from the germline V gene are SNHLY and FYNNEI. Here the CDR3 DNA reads TGTGCCAGCAGTTATCCGGGACAGGGGTCTTCACCCCTCCACTTT. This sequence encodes CASSYPGQGSSPLHF.

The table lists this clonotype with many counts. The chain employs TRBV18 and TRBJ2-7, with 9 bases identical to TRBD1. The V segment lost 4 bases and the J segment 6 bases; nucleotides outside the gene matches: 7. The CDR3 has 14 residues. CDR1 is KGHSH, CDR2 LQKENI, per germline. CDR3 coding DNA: TGTGCCAGCTCACAGTCCAGGACAGGGGTCGAGCAGTACTTC. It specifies CASSQSRTGVEQYF.

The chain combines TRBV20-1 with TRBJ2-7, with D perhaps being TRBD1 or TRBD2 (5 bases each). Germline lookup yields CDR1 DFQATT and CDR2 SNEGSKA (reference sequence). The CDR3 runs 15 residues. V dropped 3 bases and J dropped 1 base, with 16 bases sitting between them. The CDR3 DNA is TGCAGTGCTAGCCCCCTTGGGAGACAGTCCTACGAGCAGTACTTC. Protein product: CSASPLGRQSYEQYF.

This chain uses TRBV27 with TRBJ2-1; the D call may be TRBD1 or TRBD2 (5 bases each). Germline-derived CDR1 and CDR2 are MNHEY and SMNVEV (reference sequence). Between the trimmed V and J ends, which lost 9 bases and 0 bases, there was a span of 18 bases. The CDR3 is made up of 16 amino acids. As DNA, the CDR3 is TGTGCCAGTGCCTCCTACCTTGGGGGCTCCTACAATGAGCAGTTCTTC. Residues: CASASYLGGSYNEQFF.

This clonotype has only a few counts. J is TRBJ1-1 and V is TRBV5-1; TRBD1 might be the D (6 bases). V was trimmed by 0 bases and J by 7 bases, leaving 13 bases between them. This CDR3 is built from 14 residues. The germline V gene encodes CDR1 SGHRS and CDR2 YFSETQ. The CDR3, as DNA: TGCGCCAGCAGCTTGGAGGGGGGACGTCTTGAAGCTTTCTTT. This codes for CASSLEGGRLEAFF.

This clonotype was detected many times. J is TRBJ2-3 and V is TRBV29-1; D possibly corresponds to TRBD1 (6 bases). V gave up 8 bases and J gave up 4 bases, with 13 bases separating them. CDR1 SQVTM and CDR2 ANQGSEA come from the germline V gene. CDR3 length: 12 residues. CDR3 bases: TGCAGCTTAACAGGGTCGGCAGATACGCAGTATTTT. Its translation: CSLTGSADTQYF.